The clone carrying this T cell receptor beta chain was observed a few times. Its antigen is as yet unknown. This entry is derived from a study of T cells in Graves' hyperthyroidism and ophthalmopathy. Study-level results: Appearing also in blood were most of the thyroid clonotypes expanded above 0.001.

Amplification yielded TCR beta CDR3 regions, with RNA transcripts as the source. With the HTBI primer set, the TCR CDR3 went through a first round of RT-PCR. TCRdb used MiXCR to reprocess the multiplex PCR reads, holding one entry per CDR3 protein. The sample holds approximately 400,000 distinct CDR3 sequences, roughly 25% seen once. CDR1 and CDR2 from the germline V gene are PRHDT and FYEKMQ (reference sequence). CDR3 length: 14 amino acids. Trimming left V 5 bases short and J 5 bases short, with 15 bases between. The definition of stable Graves' hyperthyroidism was no ophthalmopathy progression within 18 months. Any patient presenting with uncontrolled infection, other autoimmune disease, pregnancy or lactation was left out.

The sequence derives from a man in his forties or fifties with Graves' hyperthyroidism. The sequenced material came from blood. The chain carries TRBV13 and TRBJ1-2; no definite D call. CDR3 nucleotides: TGTGCCAGCAGCGCCGACGGGGTCCAATATGGCTACACCTTC. Encoded protein: CASSADGVQYGYTF.